This TCR beta chain was recovered during a study of OX40 agonist ivuxolimab in advanced cancers. Study details: Those treated in dose escalation had hepatocellular carcinoma, melanoma, renal cell cancer or head and neck cancer. Partial responses occurred in three patients (one hepatocellular carcinoma, two cutaneous melanoma). Points from the study as a whole: More expanded clones were seen, on average, in CD8+ T cells than in CD4+. Both CD4+ and CD8+ T cell populations in blood had undergone clonal expansion by week 6 at 0.1 to 3.0 mg/kg.

CDR1 is LGHNA and CDR2 is YNFKEQ in the germline V gene. The CDR3 sequence is 14 residues long. The method was immunoSEQ multiplex PCR; TCRdb's version includes in-frame clones alone and lacks a portion of them. The table lists approximately 76,000 clones, nearly 95% of them singletons. Details on this clone: Its antigen remains unknown. Sequence at one end of the junction differs from germline and may be a read error.

The TCR originated in an adult with an advanced solid tumor such as melanoma, head and neck, liver or kidney cancer. The V gene is TRBV4-2, the J gene TRBJ2-3; 9 nucleotides agree with TRBD2. This specimen consisted of CD4+ or CD8+ T cells sorted from blood, obtained in a trial of the OX40 agonist ivuxolimab. CDR3: CASRSSGSTDTQYF. Here the CDR3 DNA reads TGTGCCAGCAGAAGTAGCGGGAGCACTGATACGCAGTATTTT.